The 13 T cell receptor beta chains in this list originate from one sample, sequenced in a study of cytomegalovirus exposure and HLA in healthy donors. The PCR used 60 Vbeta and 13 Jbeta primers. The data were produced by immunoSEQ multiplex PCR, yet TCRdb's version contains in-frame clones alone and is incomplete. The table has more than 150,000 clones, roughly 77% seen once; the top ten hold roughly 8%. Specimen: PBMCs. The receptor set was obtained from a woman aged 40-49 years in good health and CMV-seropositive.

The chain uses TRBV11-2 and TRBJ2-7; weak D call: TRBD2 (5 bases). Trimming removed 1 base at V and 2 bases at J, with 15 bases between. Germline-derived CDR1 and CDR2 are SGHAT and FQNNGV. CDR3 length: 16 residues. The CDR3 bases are TGTGCCAGCAGCTTAGTATTGGCTAGCCCACCCTACGAGCAGTACTTC. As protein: CASSLVLASPPYEQYF.

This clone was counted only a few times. The CDR3 region has the DNA TGTGCCAGCAGCCCCTTAGTGGGGCAGGGTAGCAATCAGCCCCAGCATTTT. It codes for CASSPLVGQGSNQPQHF. The chain is built from TRBV5-5 and TRBJ1-5, with D perhaps TRBD1 (5 bases). With 4 bases removed from V and 0 bases from J, the gap between germline ends came to 17 bases. Germline V gene data show CDR1 as SGHKS and CDR2 as YYEKEE (reference sequence). The length of the CDR3 is 17 residues.

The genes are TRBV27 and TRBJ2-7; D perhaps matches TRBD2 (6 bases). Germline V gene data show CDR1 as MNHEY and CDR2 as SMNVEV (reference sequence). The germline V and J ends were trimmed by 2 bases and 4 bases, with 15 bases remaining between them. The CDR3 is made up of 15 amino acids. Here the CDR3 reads CASSLGSASAYEQYF. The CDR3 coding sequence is TGTGCCAGCAGTTTAGGGTCGGCTAGCGCTTACGAGCAGTACTTC.

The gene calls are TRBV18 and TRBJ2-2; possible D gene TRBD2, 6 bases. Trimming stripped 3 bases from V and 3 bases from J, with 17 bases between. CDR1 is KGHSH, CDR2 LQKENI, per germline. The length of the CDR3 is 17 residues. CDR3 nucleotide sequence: TGTGCCAGCTCACCGGCCTCGGTTTGGGGGGACACCGGGGAGCTGTTTTTT. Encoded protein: CASSPASVWGDTGELFF.

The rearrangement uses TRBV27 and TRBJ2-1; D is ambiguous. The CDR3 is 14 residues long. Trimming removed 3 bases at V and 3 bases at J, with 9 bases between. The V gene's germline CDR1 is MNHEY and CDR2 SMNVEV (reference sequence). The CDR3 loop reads CASSFSVGYNEQFF. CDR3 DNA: TGTGCCAGCAGTTTTTCGGTCGGCTACAATGAGCAGTTCTTC.

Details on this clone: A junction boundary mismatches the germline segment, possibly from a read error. The CDR3 protein is CASSSTNTEAFF. The CDR3 bases are TGTGCCAGCAGCTCGACAAACACCGAAGCTTTCTTT. The genes are TRBV13 and TRBJ1-1; D is uncertain. The CDR3 consists of 12 residues. The germline CDR1 and CDR2 sequences are PRHDT and FYEKMQ (reference sequence).

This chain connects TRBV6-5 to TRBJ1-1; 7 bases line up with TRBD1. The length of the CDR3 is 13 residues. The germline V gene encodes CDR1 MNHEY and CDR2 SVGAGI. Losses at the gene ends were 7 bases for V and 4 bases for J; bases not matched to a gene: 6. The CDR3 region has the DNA TGTGCCAGCACCTCCGGACAGGCCACTGAAGCTTTCTTT. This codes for CASTSGQATEAFF.

The DNA for the CDR3 is TGTGCCAGCAGCTTCGGTGAAAGAACTGAAGCTTTCTTT. Residues: CASSFGERTEAFF. This chain uses TRBV11-2 with TRBJ1-1; D call uncertain. CDR3 length: 13 amino acids. CDR1 is SGHAT, CDR2 FQNNGV, per germline. Trimming removed 3 bases at V and 5 bases at J, with 10 bases between.

CDR3 sequence (DNA): TGCGCCAGCAGCTTGGGACAGGGGGCGCGGGAGACCCAGTACTTC. This sequence encodes CASSLGQGARETQYF. V usage is TRBV5-1 and J usage is TRBJ2-5; 10 positions match TRBD1. CDR1 is SGHRS, CDR2 YFSETQ, per germline. The V and J ends lost 0 bases and 5 bases, in that order; junction bases with no gene match: 4. The CDR3 is made up of 15 amino acids.

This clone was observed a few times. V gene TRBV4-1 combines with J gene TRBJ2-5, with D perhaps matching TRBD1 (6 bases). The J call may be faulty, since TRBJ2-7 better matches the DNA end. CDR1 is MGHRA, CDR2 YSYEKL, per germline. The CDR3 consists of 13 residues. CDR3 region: CASSQAQGCEQYF. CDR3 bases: TGCGCCAGCAGCCAAGCTCAGGGGTGCGAGCAGTACTTC.

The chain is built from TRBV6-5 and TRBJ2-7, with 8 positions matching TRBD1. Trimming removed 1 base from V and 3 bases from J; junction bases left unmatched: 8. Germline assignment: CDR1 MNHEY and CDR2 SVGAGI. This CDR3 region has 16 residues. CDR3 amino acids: CASSYLRTGRNYEQYF. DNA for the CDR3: TGTGCCAGCAGTTACTTAAGGACAGGGAGGAACTACGAGCAGTACTTC.

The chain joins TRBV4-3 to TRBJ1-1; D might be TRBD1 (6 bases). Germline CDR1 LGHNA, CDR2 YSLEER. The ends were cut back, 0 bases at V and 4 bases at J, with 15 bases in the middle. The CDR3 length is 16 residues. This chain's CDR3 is CASSQDLQGFGTEAFF. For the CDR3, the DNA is TGCGCCAGCAGCCAAGATCTCCAGGGGTTTGGCACTGAAGCTTTCTTT.

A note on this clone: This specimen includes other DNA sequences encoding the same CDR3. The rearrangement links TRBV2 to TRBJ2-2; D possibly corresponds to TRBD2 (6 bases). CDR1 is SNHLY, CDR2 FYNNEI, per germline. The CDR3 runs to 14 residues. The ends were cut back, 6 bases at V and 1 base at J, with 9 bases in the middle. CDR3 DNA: TGTGCCAGCAGAACGGGGGTGAACACCGGGGAGCTGTTTTTT. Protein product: CASRTGVNTGELFF.